This T cell receptor (beta chain) was sequenced in a study of blood T cell repertoires in COVID-19. Turning to the study itself: From the United States, Italy and Spain came samples of acute and convalescent COVID-19. The analysed material was cDNA or gDNA that came from T cells, B-cell-depleted T cells, or PBMCs.

Authors' analysis steps: Reference gene primers were amplified, and this amplification served to estimate nucleated cell counts. Using immunoSEQ multiplex PCR, the repertoire was profiled, and TCRdb retains in-frame clones only, with some absent. The V and J calls and the clone size are those of that table, but D and trimming were determined from the DNA. The sample holds 90,000 to 120,000 clones, around 80% seen once. CDR3 length: 17 amino acids. Trimming removed 1 base at V and 0 bases at J, with 11 bases between. Germline V gene sequence: CDR1 SGHRS, CDR2 YFSETQ. The source of this sequence is a man aged 70-80 years with active or convalescent COVID-19. The chain couples TRBV5-1 to TRBJ1-6; unclear D gene. The specimen sequenced was peripheral blood. The CDR3 region has the DNA TGCGCCAGCAGCTTGATGACACCGAGCTCCTATAATTCACCCCTCCACTTT. Translated: CASSLMTPSSYNSPLHF.